The 2 T cell receptor beta chains listed next were all sequenced from one sample in a study of blood T cell repertoires in COVID-19. The method was immunoSEQ multiplex PCR; TCRdb's version includes in-frame clones alone and lacks a portion of them. The table lists about 50,000 clones, 70% to 90% of them singletons. Material for sequencing was peripheral blood. These receptor sequences come from a human donor in a cohort sampled during active COVID-19.

J is TRBJ1-1 and V is TRBV11-2, with unresolved D. Trimming cost V 6 bases and J 0 bases, with 14 bases left between them. Germline V gene data show CDR1 as SGHAT and CDR2 as FQNNGV. The CDR3 runs to 15 residues. The CDR3 bases are TGTGCCAGCAGGGGTTTGGGCAGGTTGAACACTGAAGCTTTCTTT. This translates into CASRGLGRLNTEAFF.

The chain recombines TRBV7-2 with TRBJ1-2, with a possible D match to TRBD1 (5 bases). V lost 1 base and J 7 bases, leaving 16 bases between the germline ends. From germline, CDR1 is SGHTA and CDR2 FQGNSA. CDR3 length: 15 amino acids. The CDR3 coding sequence is TGTGCCAGCAGCTTAGGGGGCAGCCTTAGGGGTGGCTACACCTTC. Protein: CASSLGGSLRGGYTF.